Following are 26 T cell receptor beta chains from one sample sequenced in a study of Graves' ophthalmopathy and Graves' hyperthyroidism (dated by TCRdb to the late 2010s). The instrument given in TCRdb is Illumina HiSeq 2000. TCR beta CDR3 regions were amplified from RNA transcripts for repertoire sequencing. A first-round RT-PCR used HTBI primers with the Qiagen OneStep RT-PCR kit, followed by a second-round multiplex PCR, size selection and purification. Through fastp at Q25 and MiXCR, TCRdb rebuilt clones from the public reads, retaining in-frame beta chains. Identical CDR3 proteins give one entry, which carries the most common genes and DNA. The sample yields roughly 500,000 distinct CDR3 sequences; around an eighth were counted once. Together, the top ten hold approximately 9.8% of the sample. Sequenced: blood. The receptors originated from a woman in her 30s with Graves' ophthalmopathy. Donor details come from another sample of the same person, matched by shared clones.

This clonotype was counted many times. This chain connects TRBV28 to TRBJ1-2; D remains ambiguous. The CDR3 spans 15 residues. In germline, CDR1 is MDHEN, CDR2 SYDVKM. V dropped 2 bases and J dropped 0 bases, with 10 bases sitting between them. CDR3 amino acids: CASSLSGVPNYGYTF. The DNA of the CDR3 is TGTGCCAGCAGTTTAAGCGGGGTGCCTAACTATGGCTACACCTTC.

There are many counts of this clonotype. V gene TRBV28 combines with J gene TRBJ2-2, with 11 bases matching TRBD2. CDR3 length: 16 amino acids. Germline V CDR1 and CDR2: MDHEN, SYDVKM. V shed 5 bases, J shed 5 bases, and the junction held 7 bases outside the gene matches. The DNA for the CDR3 is TGTGCCAGCAGTCCAGAGACTAGCGGGGAAACCGGGGAGCTGTTTTTT. Amino acid sequence: CASSPETSGETGELFF. The variable domain in full, completed from reference TRBV28 and TRBJ2-2, reads DVKVTQSSRYLVKRTGEKVFLECVQDMDHENMFWYRQDPGLGLRLIYFSYDVKMKEKGDIPEGYSVSREKKERFSLILESASTNQTSMYLCASSPETSGETGELFFGEGSRLTVL.

This clonotype was detected many times. The rearrangement uses TRBV12-5 and TRBJ1-1; tentative D call: TRBD1 (5 bases). Germline loops: CDR1 LGHNT, CDR2 FRNRAP. Trimming stripped 1 base from V and 2 bases from J, with 11 bases between. This CDR3 is 15 amino acids long. CDR3 DNA sequence: TGTGCTAGTGGTTTGGCCCTCGGACACAACACTGAAGCTTTCTTT. Translating it yields CASGLALGHNTEAFF.

This clonotype was counted many times. CDR3 nucleotide sequence: TGTGCCAGCAGTCCGTTCTTAGGGCAGAGCTCCTATAATTCACCCCTCCACTTT. Translating gives CASSPFLGQSSYNSPLHF. J is TRBJ1-6 and V is TRBV12-3 or TRBV12-4; no reliable D call. The CDR3 is 18 residues long. Trimming cost V 5 bases and J 0 bases, with 17 bases left between them.

The table lists this clonotype with many counts. The CDR3 spells CASSLLEGTGTTKYEQYF. The CDR3 bases are TGTGCCAGCAGCCTACTTGAGGGGACAGGGACCACCAAGTACGAGCAGTACTTC. This chain joins TRBV7-9 and TRBJ2-7, with 9 bases that match TRBD1. The germline V gene has CDR1 SEHNR and CDR2 FQNEAQ (reference sequence). This CDR3 comprises 18 residues. The V segment lost 5 bases and the J segment 4 bases; nucleotides outside the gene matches: 18.

The table lists this clonotype with many counts. The chain links TRBV10-2 to TRBJ1-5; no reliable D call. Looked up from germline, CDR1 is WSHSY and CDR2 is SAAADI. The V and J ends lost 8 bases and 1 base respectively, with 9 bases between them. There are 13 residues in the CDR3. The CDR3 DNA is TGCGCCAGCGCCGCTAGCAGCAATCAGCCCCAGCATTTT. Translated, it gives CASAASSNQPQHF.

This clonotype showed up many times. The chain employs TRBV5-4 and TRBJ1-1; D unclear. The V end was cut by 2 bases, the J end by 0 bases, with 11 bases between. This CDR3 region has 15 residues. The germline gives CDR1 SGHNT, CDR2 YYREEE (reference sequence). This chain's CDR3 is CASSLPTAMNTEAFF. CDR3 nucleotide sequence: TGTGCCAGCAGCTTACCTACAGCTATGAACACTGAAGCTTTCTTT.

This chain's CDR3 is CASSAPRTANYGYTF. CDR3 in DNA: TGTGCCAGCAGCGCCCCCAGGACTGCAAACTATGGCTACACCTTC. The chain carries TRBV9 and TRBJ1-2, with D uncertain. Trimming removed 3 bases at V and 2 bases at J, with 14 bases between. Germline V lookup: CDR1 SGDLS, CDR2 YYNGEE. The CDR3 spans 15 residues.

This clonotype was recorded many times. The chain joins TRBV5-1 to TRBJ2-7; 8 bases are shared with TRBD2. CDR3 length equals 14 residues. Trimming removed 5 bases from V and 2 bases from J; junction bases left unmatched: 6. Germline V gene sequence: CDR1 SGHRS, CDR2 YFSETQ. CDR3 region: CASREGLAAYEQYF. CDR3 bases: TGCGCCAGCAGGGAAGGACTAGCAGCCTACGAGCAGTACTTC.

This clonotype was counted at least ten times. The rearrangement links TRBV6-1 to TRBJ1-1; a possible D gene is TRBD1 (6 bases). This CDR3 contains 14 residues. V was clipped by 0 bases and J by 3 bases, with 8 bases between them. CDR1 and CDR2 (germline): MNHNS, SASEGT. The CDR3 loop reads CASSEATGYTEAFF. The CDR3 DNA reads TGTGCCAGCAGTGAAGCAACAGGGTACACTGAAGCTTTCTTT.

This clonotype was found many times. This chain links TRBV28 with TRBJ2-7, with 7 bases that match TRBD2. Germline V gene sequence: CDR1 MDHEN, CDR2 SYDVKM. The CDR3 has 13 residues. Germline trimming cut 5 bases from V and 2 bases from J; bases unmatched to any gene: 3. The CDR3 DNA reads TGTGCCAGCAGTCCCCGGGGGGCCTACGAGCAGTACTTC. Its translation: CASSPRGAYEQYF.

V gene TRBV7-9 combines with J gene TRBJ2-5, with TRBD2 matching 8 bases. The germline V gene has CDR1 SEHNR and CDR2 FQNEAQ (reference sequence). This CDR3 spans 15 amino acids. Trimming cost V 3 bases and J 1 base; bases outside gene matches: 4. CDR3 region: CASSFLAGSQETQYF. The DNA for the CDR3 is TGTGCCAGCAGCTTCCTAGCGGGTTCCCAAGAGACCCAGTACTTC.

This clonotype was counted ten times or more. As DNA, the CDR3 is TGTGCCAGCAGTTGGGAATACAGGGGCTACGAGCAGTACTTC. Its translation is CASSWEYRGYEQYF. This chain connects TRBV28 to TRBJ2-7; 7 nucleotides line up with TRBD1. This CDR3 has 14 residues. CDR1 is MDHEN, CDR2 SYDVKM, per germline. Trimming took 4 bases from V and 3 from J; bases not matched to a gene: 6.

This chain uses TRBV5-1 with TRBJ2-7; D is uncertain. CDR1 and CDR2 from the germline V gene are SGHRS and YFSETQ. The CDR3 loop spans 14 amino acids. V was trimmed by 0 bases and J by 3 bases, leaving 10 bases between them. The CDR3 DNA reads as TGCGCCAGCAGCTTGGTGGCAGGAAACTACGAGCAGTACTTC. It yields the protein CASSLVAGNYEQYF.

This clonotype has a handful of counts. The rearrangement uses TRBV28 and TRBJ1-6; possible D gene TRBD1, 5 bases. CDR1 is MDHEN and CDR2 is SYDVKM in the germline V gene. CDR3 size: 14 residues. V lost 2 bases to trimming and J lost 9 bases, with 11 bases between them. CDR3 nucleotides: TGTGCCAGCAGTTTACCTGGTAGGGGTTCACCCCTCCACTTT. It yields the protein CASSLPGRGSPLHF.

This sequence joins TRBV12-3 or TRBV12-4 and TRBJ1-1; D call uncertain. V dropped 10 bases and J dropped 1 base, with 13 bases sitting between them. CDR3 size: 13 residues. The CDR3 DNA reads TGTGCCATCTCTGAGGAGACGAACACTGAAGCTTTCTTT. Protein sequence: CAISEETNTEAFF.

This clonotype came up a few times. The J gene is TRBJ2-2, the V gene TRBV13, with TRBD1 identical over 11 bases. Unmatched junction bases numbered 7, after V lost 4 bases and J lost 6 bases. Germline V gives CDR1 PRHDT, CDR2 FYEKMQ (reference sequence). The CDR3 sequence is 16 residues long. CDR3 in amino acids: CASSSRTGGASGELFF. The CDR3 region has the DNA TGTGCCAGCAGCTCCCGGACAGGGGGCGCCTCCGGGGAGCTGTTTTTT.

This clonotype was detected only a few times. One junction end disagrees with the germline gene, perhaps due to a read error. The CDR3 spells CATSGPSGLAGAGELLF. Here the CDR3 DNA reads TGTGCCACCAGTGGACCTTCGGGACTAGCGGGAGCCGGGGAGCTGCTTTTT. The V and J genes are TRBV24-1 and TRBJ2-2; 14 bases align to TRBD2. The germline V gene has CDR1 KGHDR and CDR2 SFDVKD. This CDR3 has 17 residues.

This clonotype was counted at least ten times. V and J are TRBV2 and TRBJ2-5, with TRBD2 as a possible D gene (5 bases). The CDR3 sequence is 15 residues long. The germline V gene encodes CDR1 SNHLY and CDR2 FYNNEI. Trimming removed 0 bases from V and 1 base from J, with 9 bases in between. The CDR3 nucleotides are TGTGCCAGCAGTGAAGCACTGCGGGCCCAAGAGACCCAGTACTTC. It yields the protein CASSEALRAQETQYF.

This clonotype was picked up many times. The rearrangement joins TRBV19 to TRBJ1-2; D unclear. The CDR3 covers 12 residues. The V gene lost 7 bases and the J gene lost 8 bases, with 14 bases spanning the gap. CDR1 and CDR2 from the germline V gene are LNHDA and SQIVND (reference sequence). CDR3 in DNA: TGTGCCAGTACCCAGGACCCTGAGGGCTACACCTTC. Its protein product is CASTQDPEGYTF.

There are many counts of this clonotype. The chain carries TRBV19 and TRBJ2-7; no definite D call. Trimming took 4 bases from V and 5 from J, leaving 6 bases between them. CDR3 length: 11 amino acids. The germline V gene has CDR1 LNHDA and CDR2 SQIVND (reference sequence). In DNA, the CDR3 is TGTGCCAGTAGTAAGGGCGACGAGCAGTACTTC. Protein product: CASSKGDEQYF.

This clonotype was found many times. V usage is TRBV6-9 and J usage is TRBJ1-1, with 7 bases matching TRBD1. V shed 7 bases and J 1 base; nucleotides not matched to a gene: 15. This CDR3 spans 17 amino acids. Germline V gene data show CDR1 as MNHGY and CDR2 as SVAAGI. CDR3 loop: CASTQGGAPRGNTEAFF. Here the CDR3 DNA reads TGTGCCAGCACTCAGGGGGGGGCGCCCCGGGGGAACACTGAAGCTTTCTTT.

The chain joins TRBV20-1 to TRBJ2-5, with 13 nucleotides matching TRBD2. J lost 4 bases, V lost 5 bases, and 7 bases had no gene match. The length of the CDR3 is 15 residues. Per germline, CDR1 DFQATT and CDR2 SNEGSKA (reference sequence). As DNA, the CDR3 is TGCAGTGCTCCCGGACTAGCGGGGGCCTCAGAGACCCAGTACTTC. This gives the protein CSAPGLAGASETQYF.

The chain combines TRBV20-1 with TRBJ2-5; D call uncertain. Germline CDR1 DFQATT, CDR2 SNEGSKA (reference sequence). Trimming shortened V by 1 base and J by 3 bases, and 9 bases separated the two germline ends. This CDR3 comprises 13 residues. This chain's CDR3 is CSARVGIKETQYF. The CDR3 DNA follows: TGCAGTGCTAGAGTTGGCATAAAAGAGACCCAGTACTTC.

The CDR3 nucleotides read TGTGCCAGCAGCCAAGATCCCCGGGTTTCAGTTGGCTACACCTTC. This codes for CASSQDPRVSVGYTF. The chain is built from TRBV3-1 and TRBJ1-2; D not resolved. Germline V gene lookup returns CDR1 LGHDT and CDR2 YNNKEL (reference sequence). The CDR3 extends over 15 amino acids. The V and J ends lost 0 bases and 7 bases respectively, with 15 bases between them.

This clonotype came up many times. The gene calls are TRBV20-1 and TRBJ2-7; no reliable D call. Per germline, CDR1 DFQATT and CDR2 SNEGSKA (reference sequence). The CDR3 is 11 amino acids. V was trimmed by 0 bases and J by 2 bases, leaving 2 bases between them. This CDR3 reads CSARDAYEQYF. CDR3 nucleotides: TGCAGTGCTAGAGATGCCTACGAGCAGTACTTC.